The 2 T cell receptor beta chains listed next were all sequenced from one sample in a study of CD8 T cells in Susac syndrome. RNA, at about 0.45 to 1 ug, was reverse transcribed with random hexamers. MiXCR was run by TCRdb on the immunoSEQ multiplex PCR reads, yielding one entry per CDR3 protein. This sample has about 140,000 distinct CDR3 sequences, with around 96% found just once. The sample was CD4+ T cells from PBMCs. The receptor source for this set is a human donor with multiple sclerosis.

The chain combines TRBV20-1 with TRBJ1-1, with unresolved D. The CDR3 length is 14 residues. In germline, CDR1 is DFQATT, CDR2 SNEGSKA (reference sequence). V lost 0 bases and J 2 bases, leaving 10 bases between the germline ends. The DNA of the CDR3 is TGCAGTGCTAGAGATTCGTCGGCTAACACTGAAGCTTTCTTT. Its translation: CSARDSSANTEAFF.

The CDR3 DNA reads as TGTGCCAGCAGCCAACGGCGGGCCGGGGAGCTGTTTTTT. Its translation: CASSQRRAGELFF. The rearrangement links TRBV3-1 to TRBJ2-2, with D possibly being TRBD2 (5 bases). V was pared by 2 bases and J by 6 bases, with 7 bases between. CDR1 is LGHDT and CDR2 is YNNKEL in the germline V gene (reference sequence). This CDR3 spans 13 amino acids. Complete variable domain (other parts from reference TRBV3-1 and TRBJ2-2): DTAVSQTPKYLVTQMGNDKSIKCEQNLGHDTMYWYKQDSKKFLKIMFSYNNKELIINETVPNRFSPKSPDKAHLNLHINSLELGDSAVYFCASSQRRAGELFFGEGSRLTVL.